What follows is one T cell receptor (beta chain) and its context. What it binds is unknown. Treatment here: roughly ten-day PBMC culture with coronavirus spike peptide pools or control peptides (ViraFEST assay). This record comes from a study of vaccination and CD4 T cells after COVID-19. Cultured CD4+ T-cell DNA underwent Oncomine TCR Beta short-read sequencing. Each CDR3 protein is one row after TCRdb ran MiXCR on the PCR reads. The sample shows roughly 16,000 distinct CDR3 sequences, about 48% of them seen only once. Germline-derived CDR1 and CDR2 are SGDLS and YYNGEE. The CDR3 loop spans 14 amino acids. V gave up 3 bases and J gave up 8 bases; unmatched junction bases: 2.

Source material: CD4+ T cells from blood, cultured in vitro. The source is a human donor who had recovered from COVID-19. This chain uses TRBV9 with TRBJ2-1; TRBD2 aligns across 13 bases. CDR3 nucleotides: TGTGCCAGCAGCGGGACTAGCGGGAGCCATGAGCAGTTCTTC. It yields the protein CASSGTSGSHEQFF.